This T cell receptor (beta chain) was retrieved from a study of T cells in narcolepsy. Overall study results and limits: Healthy controls reportedly lacked the autoreactive clonotypes serially found in patients' blood. Same-patient CSF and blood CD4+ T cell clonotypes included HCRT-specific and TRIB2-specific autoreactive ones. Some memory CD4+ repertoires had no autoreactive clone sequences.

This clone appeared once. Its antigen is still unknown. The germline gives CDR1 MDHEN, CDR2 SYDVKM. The CDR3 consists of 14 residues. Trimming cost V 4 bases and J 2 bases; bases outside gene matches: 4. Sequencing was performed with immunoSEQ multiplex PCR; in TCRdb, only in-frame clones are kept and a portion is missing. In the table there are 25,000 or so clones, approximately 85% of which are singletons. The clonotype comes from a human donor in good health. Sequenced material: memory (CD45RA-) CD4+ T cells from blood. The rearrangement links TRBV28 to TRBJ1-2, with 7 bases lining up with TRBD1. Here the CDR3 reads CASSSPGQNYGYTF. The CDR3 DNA is TGTGCCAGCAGTTCTCCGGGACAGAACTATGGCTACACCTTC.